What follows is one T cell receptor (beta chain) and its context. Its antigen target is currently unknown. Per-base quality was not reported, and no clone a single base away is much larger than it. The data were taken from a study of blood T cell repertoires in COVID-19 (dated by TCRdb to the early 2020s). About the study as a whole: Samples from collaborators originated in the United States, Italy and Spain and spanned both the acute and convalescent phases of COVID-19. The prospective study material was composed of cDNA or gDNA derived from T cells, B-cell-depleted T cells, or PBMCs. The dataset comprised deeply sampled blood TCRbeta repertoires from subjects exposed to, actively infected with, or recovered from COVID-19. The repertoires were released in a freely available public database meant as a resource for research on the immune response to SARS-CoV-2. The samples were drawn from the first 160 participants of the ongoing ImmuneRACE study and from some 1,300 subjects provided by 6 global collaborators. The sample metadata nearly always contained a de-identified subject ID, COVID-19 status, age in years and sex. Where available, HLA class I and class II types were taken from metadata supplied by the sample provider and were not determined by assay-based typing.

Enrolling through a virtual design, the prospective study's participants ranged in age from roughly 18 to 95 years and lived across roughly 24 United States geographic areas. In the prospective study, participants were assigned to cohorts based on the clinical history participants reported in a screening survey and a study questionnaire. ImmuneRACE Cohort 3 recovered participants were defined by two consecutive negative NP/OP PCR tests, healthcare professional clearance, or symptom resolution. Mobile phlebotomists in the prospective study collected whole blood, serum and a nasopharyngeal or oropharyngeal swab from every participant. Additional blood draws and questionnaires over an approximately two-month period could optionally be provided by prospective study participants. Before DNA extraction, prospective study blood samples were shipped either frozen or at room temperature. TCRbeta CDR3 regions were amplified from genomic DNA by means of the immunoSEQ Assay, a bias-controlled multiplex PCR. Per the source publication's procedure: The number of nucleated cells in each sample was estimated from the amplification of reference gene primers within the assay. Sequence reads were collapsed and filtered to measure the absolute abundance of every unique TCRbeta CDR3 rearrangement. Productive Simpson clonality was computed per sample as the square root of Simpson's diversity index over productive rearrangements. Held by TCRdb, this immuneACCESS table contains in-frame sequences only and omits some clones. Under half of the omission traces to an unresolved V gene where checked; the cause of the rest is unknown. V and J calls and clone size are copied from that table; D and trimming were computed from the DNA. This sample is represented by 250,000 to 300,000 clones; approximately 91% of them were singletons. Of the sample, 1.5% to 2% falls within the top ten clones.

General study outcomes and caveats: The amount of clinical and demographic metadata varied by source and participant and was provided uncurated.

V is pruned by 6 bases and J by 5 bases, leaving 3 bases of the junction without a gene match. The germline V gene (reference sequence) provides CDR1 MNHEY and CDR2 SMNVEV. Counted from cysteine to phenylalanine, this CDR3 has 15 amino acids. CDR3 DNA only is kept here, 45 bases in frame from base 1. The sequenced sample consisted of PBMCs or T cells enriched from blood (not recorded which). The chain was built from TRBV27 and TRBJ1-6, with 11 central nucleotides matching TRBD1. The origin of this receptor is a woman aged 40 to 50 who had recovered from COVID-19. The CDR3 region reads CASRDRGRHNSPLHF. The nucleotides are TGTGCCAGCAGGGACAGGGGGCGCCATAATTCACCCCTCCACTTT.